This T cell receptor beta chain was obtained from a study of T cell changes during pregnancy in multiple sclerosis. The data were produced by immunoSEQ multiplex PCR, yet TCRdb's version contains in-frame clones alone and is incomplete. The sample yields approximately 100,000 clones, around 94% seen once. This CDR3 contains 15 residues. The V gene's germline CDR1 is MNHEY and CDR2 SMNVEV (reference sequence). The junction had 10 bases not matched to a gene; V was cut back by 2 bases and J by 6 bases. The chain carries TRBV27 and TRBJ2-7, with 7 bases that match TRBD2. This receptor was taken from a female donor with multiple sclerosis, enrolled in a pregnancy study. Sample: peripheral blood, taken in the second trimester of pregnancy. The CDR3 DNA sequence: TGTGCCAGCAGTTTAAGGGCGGGGAGGGGTCGCGAGCAGTACTTC. Protein product: CASSLRAGRGREQYF.